These 28 T cell receptor beta chains came from one sample sequenced in a study of blood T cell repertoires in COVID-19. Clones were sequenced by immunoSEQ multiplex PCR, and TCRdb holds only the in-frame ones, with some missing. This table holds a few hundred thousand clones, around 83% found once. The sample consisted of PBMCs or T cells enriched from blood (not recorded which). The receptors come from a woman aged 40 to 49 who had recovered from COVID-19.

The chain employs TRBV30 and TRBJ1-6, with 7 bases aligning to TRBD1. This CDR3 contains 14 residues. Per germline, CDR1 GTSNPN and CDR2 SVGIG (reference sequence). V was clipped by 3 bases and J by 4 bases; unmatched bases: 3. This CDR3 reads CAWRGQSYNSPLHF. CDR3 bases: TGTGCCTGGAGGGGACAGTCGTATAATTCACCCCTCCACTTT.

The V gene is TRBV19, the J gene TRBJ2-2; 7 bases agree with TRBD1. V shed 5 bases and J 5 bases; nucleotides not matched to a gene: 8. Germline assignment: CDR1 LNHDA and CDR2 SQIVND (reference sequence). The CDR3 consists of 15 residues. The CDR3 DNA sequence: TGTGCCAGTAGTCCGACAGGGACGTTAACCGGGGAGCTGTTTTTT. Residues: CASSPTGTLTGELFF.

V and J are TRBV28 and TRBJ1-6; tentative D call: TRBD1 (5 bases). Germline-derived CDR1 and CDR2 are MDHEN and SYDVKM. The CDR3 loop spans 17 amino acids. V lost 5 bases and J lost 2, with 16 bases in between. The CDR3 DNA reads TGTGCCAGCAGTCCCCCACAGGCTTTCCCCTATAATTCACCCCTCCACTTT. Protein: CASSPPQAFPYNSPLHF.

The chain uses TRBV28 and TRBJ2-7, with TRBD2 matching over 10 bases. Germline V CDR1 and CDR2: MDHEN, SYDVKM. J lost 5 bases, V lost 6 bases, and 4 bases had no gene match. The length of the CDR3 is 13 residues. The CDR3 DNA sequence: TGTGCCAGCAGGGGGACTAGCGTCCACGAGCAGTACTTC. This translates into CASRGTSVHEQYF.

This chain uses TRBV7-3 with TRBJ2-2; TRBD2 aligns across 7 bases. V lost 5 bases, J lost 6 bases, and 9 bases stayed unmatched. This CDR3 has 15 amino acids. In germline, CDR1 is SGHTA, CDR2 FQGTGA. The CDR3 sequence: CASSPGGGTPGELFF. The CDR3 DNA follows: TGTGCCAGCAGCCCGGGGGGTGGAACCCCCGGGGAGCTGTTTTTT.

The chain uses TRBV7-9 and TRBJ2-1; 10 bases agree with TRBD2. Germline trimming cut 7 bases from V and 4 bases from J; bases unmatched to any gene: 4. This CDR3 comprises 14 residues. The germline V gene has CDR1 SEHNR and CDR2 FQNEAQ (reference sequence). In DNA, the CDR3 is TGTGCCAGCAAGCCACTAGCGGGATACAATGAGCAGTTCTTC. Protein: CASKPLAGYNEQFF.

CDR3 nucleotide sequence: TGCGCCAGCAGCCAAGAGGGGGGGACTTCCGGTTGGGACACCGGGGAGCTGTTTTTT. Encoded protein: CASSQEGGTSGWDTGELFF. The genes are TRBV4-1 and TRBJ2-2, with TRBD2 matching over 7 bases. The germline V gene encodes CDR1 MGHRA and CDR2 YSYEKL. The V gene end was trimmed by 0 bases and the J gene end by 3 bases; junction bases not matched to a gene: 13. The CDR3 loop spans 19 amino acids.

The gene calls are TRBV25-1 and TRBJ2-5; 7 positions agree with TRBD2. From germline, CDR1 is MGHDK and CDR2 SYGVNS. The trim removed 8 bases at V and 5 bases at J, leaving 17 bases unmatched. This CDR3 is built from 16 residues. The chain's CDR3 is CASGGVGIKAPETQYF. The CDR3 nucleotides read TGTGCCAGCGGGGGGGTCGGAATTAAGGCTCCGGAGACCCAGTACTTC.

The gene calls are TRBV6-5 and TRBJ1-1; D is perhaps TRBD1 (6 bases). The CDR3 runs 15 residues. V lost 6 bases, J lost 5 bases, and 19 bases lay in between. Germline loops: CDR1 MNHEY, CDR2 SVGAGI. The CDR3 reads CASSPTPDRDTEAFF. The CDR3 DNA is TGTGCCAGCAGCCCAACCCCGGACAGAGATACTGAAGCTTTCTTT.

This chain uses TRBV27 with TRBJ2-7; TRBD2 aligns across 7 bases. The CDR3 runs 16 residues. V shed 3 bases, J shed 3 bases, and the junction held 11 bases outside the gene matches. Germline CDR1 and CDR2: MNHEY and SMNVEV (reference sequence). CDR3 nucleotides: TGTGCCAGCAGTTTCGACCCCCGGGCGGGGGACTACGAGCAGTACTTC. Protein: CASSFDPRAGDYEQYF.

This chain connects TRBV5-5 to TRBJ2-2; 8 positions match TRBD2. CDR3 length: 15 amino acids. CDR1 is SGHKS, CDR2 YYEKEE, per germline (reference sequence). Trimming at V came to 4 bases and at J to 5 bases, leaving 7 bases not matched to a gene. CDR3 loop: CASSPLAGMTGELFF. In DNA, the CDR3 is TGTGCCAGCAGCCCTTTAGCGGGAATGACCGGGGAGCTGTTTTTT.

V usage is TRBV25-1 and J usage is TRBJ2-1; D is perhaps TRBD1 (6 bases). CDR1 MGHDK and CDR2 SYGVNS come from the germline V gene. The length of the CDR3 is 11 residues. Between the trimmed V and J ends, which lost 1 base and 14 bases, there was a span of 9 bases. In DNA, the CDR3 is TGTGCCAGCAGTGAATCCACAGGGAAGTTCTTC. This sequence encodes CASSESTGKFF.

This clone was picked up a small number of times. DNA for the CDR3: TGTGCCAGCTCACCACTAGGAGAGGGAGGGCCTCCAGAGACCCAGTACTTC. This encodes CASSPLGEGGPPETQYF. The chain links TRBV18 to TRBJ2-5; 7 bases agree with TRBD2. Germline CDR1 and CDR2: KGHSH and LQKENI. V lost 1 base and J lost 4; bases outside the gene matches: 12. The CDR3 runs to 17 residues.

The chain employs TRBV5-1 and TRBJ2-7; no clear D. Germline values: CDR1 SGHRS, CDR2 YFSETQ. The CDR3 loop spans 15 amino acids. V lost 2 bases to trimming and J lost 2 bases, with 14 bases between them. The CDR3 spells CASSLDSQIPYEQYF. Here the CDR3 DNA reads TGCGCCAGCAGCTTAGATTCACAGATCCCCTACGAGCAGTACTTC.

The CDR3 nucleotides read TGTGCCAGCAGCTTATTTCCTTACTCTGGGGCCAACGTCCTGACTTTC. This encodes CASSLFPYSGANVLTF. V is TRBV7-8 and J is TRBJ2-6, with D uncertain. The CDR3 contains 16 residues. Deletions cut 2 bases from V and 0 bases from J, with 8 bases between. Germline CDR1 is SGHVS and CDR2 is FQNEAQ.

This rearrangement joins TRBV2 to TRBJ2-7, with 9 positions matching TRBD1. The CDR3 length is 14 residues. The germline V gene has CDR1 SNHLY and CDR2 FYNNEI. The V and J ends lost 5 bases and 3 bases, in that order; junction bases with no gene match: 5. CDR3 in DNA: TGTGCCAGCAGTCCTAGGGACAGGGTCTACGAGCAGTACGTC. This codes for CASSPRDRVYEQYV.

CDR3 protein: CSASQREGSYNEQFF. CDR3 bases: TGCAGTGCTAGTCAGCGGGAGGGCTCCTACAATGAGCAGTTCTTC. The chain employs TRBV20-1 and TRBJ2-1, with 10 nucleotides matching TRBD2. After removal of 3 bases from V and 0 bases from J, the junction contained 2 bases not matched to a gene. The CDR3 totals 15 residues. Germline V lookup: CDR1 DFQATT, CDR2 SNEGSKA (reference sequence).

V gene TRBV6-5 combines with J gene TRBJ2-7, with 10 bases matching TRBD2. Germline V gives CDR1 MNHEY, CDR2 SVGAGI. The J segment lost 2 bases and the V segment lost 7 bases, leaving 8 bases of the junction unmatched. CDR3 length: 15 residues. DNA of the CDR3: TGTGCCAGCATGAGAGCGGGAGGGAACGCCTACGAGCAGTACGTC. Encoded protein: CASMRAGGNAYEQYV.

This clone occurred once. The chain carries TRBV11-3 and TRBJ2-2; tentatively, D is TRBD2 (6 bases). The V end was cut by 1 base, the J end by 2 bases, with 14 bases between. From germline, CDR1 is SGHNT and CDR2 YENEEA. The CDR3 is 17 residues long. CDR3 region: CASSLAGGGINTGELFF. The DNA of the CDR3 is TGTGCCAGCAGCTTAGCCGGTGGCGGGATCAACACCGGGGAGCTGTTTTTT.

The chain has TRBV28 and TRBJ2-1; 7 nucleotides agree with TRBD2. V dropped 3 bases and J dropped 2; count of bases not matched to a gene: 4. Germline V CDR1 and CDR2: MDHEN, SYDVKM. The CDR3 runs to 15 residues. CDR3 residues: CASSFPSGPYNEQFF. CDR3 bases: TGTGCCAGCAGTTTCCCTAGCGGACCCTACAATGAGCAGTTCTTC.

The chain carries TRBV5-6 and TRBJ2-7; possible D gene TRBD1, 5 bases. V dropped 4 bases and J dropped 5 bases, with 10 bases sitting between them. The CDR3 sequence is 12 residues long. CDR1 is SGHDT, CDR2 YYEEEE, per germline. CDR3 nucleotide sequence: TGTGCCAGCAGCGGTCAGGGCCACGAGCAGTACGTC. It encodes CASSGQGHEQYV.

This sequence joins TRBV30 and TRBJ1-4; D may be TRBD1 (6 bases). This CDR3 contains 15 residues. The V gene's germline CDR1 is GTSNPN and CDR2 SVGIG (reference sequence). V was pared by 1 base and J by 3 bases, with 12 bases between. Written as DNA, the CDR3 is TGTGCCTGGAGTGACCCCCGGACAGCTAATGAAAAACTGTTTTTT. This encodes CAWSDPRTANEKLFF. Drawing the rest from reference TRBV30 and TRBJ1-4, the complete variable domain is SQTIHQWPATLVQPVGSPLSLECTVEGTSNPNLYWYRQAAGRGLQLLFYSVGIGQISSEVPQNLSASRPQDRQFILSSKKLLLSDSGFYLCAWSDPRTANEKLFFGSGTQLSVL.

This clone was recorded once. This chain uses TRBV19 with TRBJ1-3, with TRBD1 matching 7 bases. J was trimmed by 4 bases and V by 6 bases; bases with no gene match: 6. Germline CDR1 and CDR2: LNHDA and SQIVND (reference sequence). The CDR3 is 14 residues long. The CDR3 sequence: CASRRTGAGNTIYF. DNA for the CDR3: TGTGCCAGTAGGAGGACAGGTGCGGGAAACACCATATATTTT. The full variable domain, in which reference TRBV19 and TRBJ1-3 provide the parts outside the CDR3, is DGGITQSPKYLFRKEGQNVTLSCEQNLNHDAMYWYRQDPGQGLRLIYYSQIVNDFQKGDIAEGYSVSREKKESFPLTVTSAQKNPTAFYLCASRRTGAGNTIYFGEGSWLTVV.

This clone was detected only once. The chain carries TRBV29-1 and TRBJ1-1; unclear D gene. The ends were cut back, 1 base at V and 9 bases at J, with 9 bases in the middle. The CDR3 runs 11 residues. Germline V gene data show CDR1 as SQVTM and CDR2 as ANQGSEA. The CDR3 bases are TGCAGCGTTGAAGCCAAGACAAAAGCTTTCTTT. Amino acid sequence: CSVEAKTKAFF.

The V call is TRBV7-2, the J call TRBJ2-1, with 10 bases fitting TRBD2. J was trimmed by 10 bases and V by 0 bases; bases with no gene match: 9. CDR3 length: 16 residues. The germline CDR1 and CDR2 sequences are SGHTA and FQGNSA. CDR3 DNA: TGTGCCAGCAGCTTAGCGCGAGCTAGCGGGAGCAGCGAGCAGTTCTTC. It specifies CASSLARASGSSEQFF.

The rearrangement links TRBV28 to TRBJ1-6; 10 bases map to TRBD1. Trimming removed 5 bases from V and 9 bases from J; junction bases left unmatched: 7. In germline, CDR1 is MDHEN, CDR2 SYDVKM. The CDR3 consists of 15 residues. DNA for the CDR3: TGTGCCAGCAGTATACGGGACAGGGGAGTTTCACCCCTCCACTTT. Protein product: CASSIRDRGVSPLHF.

The chain has TRBV19 and TRBJ2-1, with D perhaps matching TRBD2 (6 bases). This CDR3 has 18 residues. V was pared by 5 bases and J by 6 bases, with 26 bases between. Germline CDR1 and CDR2: LNHDA and SQIVND (reference sequence). The CDR3 region has the DNA TGTGCCAGTAGTTCTCAAAAGACTAGATCCCCAATAGGCAATGAGCAGTTCTTC. Translating gives CASSSQKTRSPIGNEQFF. Full variable domain (outside the CDR3, taken from reference TRBV19 and TRBJ2-1): DGGITQSPKYLFRKEGQNVTLSCEQNLNHDAMYWYRQDPGQGLRLIYYSQIVNDFQKGDIAEGYSVSREKKESFPLTVTSAQKNPTAFYLCASSSQKTRSPIGNEQFFGPGTRLTVL.

The rearrangement uses TRBV6-2 or TRBV6-3 and TRBJ2-2; D not resolved. Looked up from germline, CDR1 is MNHEY and CDR2 is SVGEGT. The CDR3 extends over 15 amino acids. With 3 bases removed from V and 1 base from J, the gap between germline ends came to 9 bases. In DNA form, the CDR3 reads TGTGCCAGCAGTTATGAACGGAGGAACACCGGGGAGCTGTTTTTT. It codes for CASSYERRNTGELFF.